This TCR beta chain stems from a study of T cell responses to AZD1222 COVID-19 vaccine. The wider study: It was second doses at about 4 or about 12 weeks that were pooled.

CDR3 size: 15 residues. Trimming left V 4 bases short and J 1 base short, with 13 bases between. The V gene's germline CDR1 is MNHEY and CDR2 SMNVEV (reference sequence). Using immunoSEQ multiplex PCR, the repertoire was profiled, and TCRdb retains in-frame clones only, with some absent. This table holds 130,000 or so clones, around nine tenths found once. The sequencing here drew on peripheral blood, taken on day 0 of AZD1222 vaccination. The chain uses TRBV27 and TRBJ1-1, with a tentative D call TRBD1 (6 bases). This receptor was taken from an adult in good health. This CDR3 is CASSSHRTANTEAFF. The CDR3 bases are TGTGCCAGCAGTTCCCATCGGACAGCGAACACTGAAGCTTTCTTT.